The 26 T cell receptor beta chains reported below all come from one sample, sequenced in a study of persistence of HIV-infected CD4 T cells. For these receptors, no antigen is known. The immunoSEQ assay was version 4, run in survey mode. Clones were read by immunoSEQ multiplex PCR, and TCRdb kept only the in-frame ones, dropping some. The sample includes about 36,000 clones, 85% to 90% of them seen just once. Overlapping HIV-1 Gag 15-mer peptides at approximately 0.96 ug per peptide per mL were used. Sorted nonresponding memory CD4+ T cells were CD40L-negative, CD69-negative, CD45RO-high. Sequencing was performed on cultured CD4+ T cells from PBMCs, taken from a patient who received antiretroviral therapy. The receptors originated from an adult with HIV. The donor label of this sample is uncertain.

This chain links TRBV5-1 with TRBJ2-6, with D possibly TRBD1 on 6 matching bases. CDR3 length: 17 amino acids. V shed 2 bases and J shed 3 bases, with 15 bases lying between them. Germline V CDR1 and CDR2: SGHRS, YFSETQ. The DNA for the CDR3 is TGCGCCAGCAGCTTCCGACAGGTTGCAAGTGGGGCCAACGTCCTGACTTTC. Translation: CASSFRQVASGANVLTF. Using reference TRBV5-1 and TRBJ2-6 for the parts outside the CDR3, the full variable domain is KAGVTQTPRYLIKTRGQQVTLSCSPISGHRSVSWYQQTPGQGLQFLFEYFSETQRNKGNFPGRFSGRQFSNSRSEMNVSTLELGDSALYLCASSFRQVASGANVLTFGAGSRLTVL.

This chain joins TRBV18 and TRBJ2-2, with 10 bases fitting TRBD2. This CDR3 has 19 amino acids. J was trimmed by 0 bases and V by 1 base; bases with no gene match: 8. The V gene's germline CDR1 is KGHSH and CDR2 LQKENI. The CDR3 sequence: CASSPRPLAGEPNTGELFF. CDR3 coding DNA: TGTGCCAGCTCACCACGACCTCTAGCGGGGGAACCGAACACCGGGGAGCTGTTTTTT. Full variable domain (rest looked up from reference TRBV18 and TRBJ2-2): NAGVMQNPRHLVRRRGQEARLRCSPMKGHSHVYWYRQLPEEGLKFMVYLQKENIIDESGMPKERFSAEFPKEGPSILRIQQVVRGDSAAYFCASSPRPLAGEPNTGELFFGEGSRLTVL.

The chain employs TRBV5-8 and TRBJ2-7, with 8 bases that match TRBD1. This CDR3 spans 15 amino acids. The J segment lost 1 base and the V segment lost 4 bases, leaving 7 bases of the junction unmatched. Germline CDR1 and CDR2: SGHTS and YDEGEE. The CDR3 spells CASSDRGMISYEQYF. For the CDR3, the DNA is TGTGCCAGCAGCGACAGGGGAATGATTTCCTACGAGCAGTACTTC.

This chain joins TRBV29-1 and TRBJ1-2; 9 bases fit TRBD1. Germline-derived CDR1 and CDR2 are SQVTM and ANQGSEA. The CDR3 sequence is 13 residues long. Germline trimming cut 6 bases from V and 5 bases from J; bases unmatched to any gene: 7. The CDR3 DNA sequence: TGCAGCGTCTTACAGGGGGCGGGATATGGCTACACCTTC. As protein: CSVLQGAGYGYTF.

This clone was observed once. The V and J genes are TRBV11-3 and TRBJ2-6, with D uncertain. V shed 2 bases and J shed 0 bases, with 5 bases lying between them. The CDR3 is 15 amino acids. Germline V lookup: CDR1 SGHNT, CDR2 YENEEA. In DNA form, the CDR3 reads TGTGCCAGCAGCTTAACGAGCTCTGGGGCCAACGTCCTGACTTTC. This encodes CASSLTSSGANVLTF.

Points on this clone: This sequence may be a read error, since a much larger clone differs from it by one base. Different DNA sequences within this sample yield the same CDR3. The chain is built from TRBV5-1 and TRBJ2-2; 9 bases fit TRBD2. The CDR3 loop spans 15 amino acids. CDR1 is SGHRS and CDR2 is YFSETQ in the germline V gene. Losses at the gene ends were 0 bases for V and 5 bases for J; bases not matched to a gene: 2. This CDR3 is CASSLVAGVTGELFF. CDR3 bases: TGCGCCAGCAGCTTGGTAGCGGGGGTGACCGGGGAGCTGTTTTTT.

The CDR3 protein is CASSRLAGGSTDTQYF. Written as DNA, the CDR3 is TGTGCCAGCAGCCGACTAGCGGGGGGATCCACAGATACGCAGTATTTT. The chain employs TRBV7-3 and TRBJ2-3, with 13 bases aligning to TRBD2. The germline gives CDR1 SGHTA, CDR2 FQGTGA. This CDR3 is 16 amino acids long. Trimming cost V 5 bases and J 2 bases; bases outside gene matches: 4. Full variable domain (remainder filled in from reference TRBV7-3 and TRBJ2-3): GAGVSQTPSNKVTEKGKYVELRCDPISGHTALYWYRQSLGQGPEFLIYFQGTGAADDSGLPNDRFFAVRPEGSVSTLKIQRTERGDSAVYLCASSRLAGGSTDTQYFGPGTRLTVL.

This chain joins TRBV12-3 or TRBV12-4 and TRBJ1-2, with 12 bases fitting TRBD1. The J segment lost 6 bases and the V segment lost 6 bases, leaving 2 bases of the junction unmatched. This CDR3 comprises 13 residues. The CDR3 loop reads CASSRDRGHGYTF. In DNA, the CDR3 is TGTGCCAGCAGCCGGGACAGGGGGCATGGCTACACCTTC.

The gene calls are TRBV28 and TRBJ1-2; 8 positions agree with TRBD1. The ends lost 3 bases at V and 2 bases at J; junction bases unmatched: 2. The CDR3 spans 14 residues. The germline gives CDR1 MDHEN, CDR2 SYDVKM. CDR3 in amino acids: CASSFPGGNYGYTF. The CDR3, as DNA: TGTGCCAGCAGTTTCCCAGGGGGCAACTATGGCTACACCTTC.

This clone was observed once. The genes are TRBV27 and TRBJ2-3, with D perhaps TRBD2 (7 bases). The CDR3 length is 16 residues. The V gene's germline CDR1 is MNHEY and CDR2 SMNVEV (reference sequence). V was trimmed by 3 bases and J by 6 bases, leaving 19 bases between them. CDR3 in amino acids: CASSLVPGGGRDTQYF. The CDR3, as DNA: TGTGCCAGCAGTTTGGTTCCTGGCGGGGGCCGGGATACGCAGTATTTT.

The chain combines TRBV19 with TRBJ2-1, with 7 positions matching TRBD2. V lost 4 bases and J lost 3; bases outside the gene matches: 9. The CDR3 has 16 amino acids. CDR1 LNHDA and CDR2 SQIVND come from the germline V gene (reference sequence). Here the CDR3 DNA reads TGTGCCAGTAGTACCGCGCCGGGACTATACTACAATGAGCAGTTCTTC. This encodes CASSTAPGLYYNEQFF. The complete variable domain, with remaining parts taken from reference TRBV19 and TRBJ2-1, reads DGGITQSPKYLFRKEGQNVTLSCEQNLNHDAMYWYRQDPGQGLRLIYYSQIVNDFQKGDIAEGYSVSREKKESFPLTVTSAQKNPTAFYLCASSTAPGLYYNEQFFGPGTRLTVL.

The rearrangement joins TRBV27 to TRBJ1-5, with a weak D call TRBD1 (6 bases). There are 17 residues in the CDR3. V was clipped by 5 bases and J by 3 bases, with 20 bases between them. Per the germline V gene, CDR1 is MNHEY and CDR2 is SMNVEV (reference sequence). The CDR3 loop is CASSPRGQGHHNQPQHF. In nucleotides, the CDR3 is TGTGCCAGCAGTCCACGTGGCCAGGGACACCACAATCAGCCCCAGCATTTT.

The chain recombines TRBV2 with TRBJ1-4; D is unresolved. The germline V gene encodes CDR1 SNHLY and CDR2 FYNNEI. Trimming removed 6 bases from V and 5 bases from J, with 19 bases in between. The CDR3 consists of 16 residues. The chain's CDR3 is CASSVQLPRSNEKLFF. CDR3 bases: TGTGCCAGCAGCGTCCAACTGCCTCGATCGAATGAAAAACTGTTTTTT.

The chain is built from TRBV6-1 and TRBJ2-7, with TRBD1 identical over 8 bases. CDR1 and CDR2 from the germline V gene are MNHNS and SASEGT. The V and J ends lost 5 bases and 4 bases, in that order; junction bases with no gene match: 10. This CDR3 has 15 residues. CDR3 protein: CASSRGQGFQYEQYF. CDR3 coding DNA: TGTGCCAGCAGTCGCGGACAGGGCTTCCAATACGAGCAGTACTTC.

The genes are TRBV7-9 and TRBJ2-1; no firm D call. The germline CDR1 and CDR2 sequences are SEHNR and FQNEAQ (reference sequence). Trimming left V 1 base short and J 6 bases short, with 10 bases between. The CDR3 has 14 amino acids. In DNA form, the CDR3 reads TGTGCCAGCAGCTTAGGGGCGGCCGGCAATGAGCAGTTCTTC. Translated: CASSLGAAGNEQFF. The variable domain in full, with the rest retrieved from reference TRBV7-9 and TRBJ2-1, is DTGVSQNPRHKITKRGQNVTFRCDPISEHNRLYWYRQTLGQGPEFLTYFQNEAQLEKSRLLSDRFSAERPKGSFSTLEIQRTEQGDSAMYLCASSLGAAGNEQFFGPGTRLTVL.

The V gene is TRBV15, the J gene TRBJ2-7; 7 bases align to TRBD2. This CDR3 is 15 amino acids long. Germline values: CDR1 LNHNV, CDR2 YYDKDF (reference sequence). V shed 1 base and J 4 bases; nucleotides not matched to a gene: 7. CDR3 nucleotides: TGTGCCACCAGCAGAGTGCCTAGCGGAGAATACGAGCAGTACTTC. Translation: CATSRVPSGEYEQYF.

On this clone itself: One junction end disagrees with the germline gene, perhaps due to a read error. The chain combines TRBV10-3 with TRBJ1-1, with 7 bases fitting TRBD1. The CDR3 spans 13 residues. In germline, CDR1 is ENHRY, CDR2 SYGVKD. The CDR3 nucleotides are TGTGCCCTCAGCCGGGACAGGAACACTGAAGCTTTCTTT. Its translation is CALSRDRNTEAFF.

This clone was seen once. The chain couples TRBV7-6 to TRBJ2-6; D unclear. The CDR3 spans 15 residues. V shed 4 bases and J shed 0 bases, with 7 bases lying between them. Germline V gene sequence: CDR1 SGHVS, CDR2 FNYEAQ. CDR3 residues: CASSSPPSGANVLTF. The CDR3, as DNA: TGTGCCAGCAGCTCACCGCCCTCTGGGGCCAACGTCCTGACTTTC.

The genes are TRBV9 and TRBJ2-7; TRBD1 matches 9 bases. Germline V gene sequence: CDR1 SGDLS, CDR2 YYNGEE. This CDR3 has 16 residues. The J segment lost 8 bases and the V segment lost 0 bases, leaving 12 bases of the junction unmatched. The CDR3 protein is CASSVGPGQGSYQQYF. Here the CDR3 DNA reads TGTGCCAGCAGCGTAGGGCCGGGACAGGGTTCATACCAGCAGTACTTC.

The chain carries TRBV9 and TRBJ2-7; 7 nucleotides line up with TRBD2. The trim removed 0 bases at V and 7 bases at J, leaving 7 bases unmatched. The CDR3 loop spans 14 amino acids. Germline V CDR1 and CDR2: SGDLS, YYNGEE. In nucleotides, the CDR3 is TGTGCCAGCAGCGTAGGGCTAATGGGAGGGGAGCAGTACTTC. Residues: CASSVGLMGGEQYF.

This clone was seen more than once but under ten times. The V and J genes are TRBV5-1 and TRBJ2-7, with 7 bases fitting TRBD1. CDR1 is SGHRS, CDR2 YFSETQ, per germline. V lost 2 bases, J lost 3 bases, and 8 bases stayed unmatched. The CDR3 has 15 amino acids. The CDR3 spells CASSLTGQTHYEQYF. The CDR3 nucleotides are TGCGCCAGCAGCTTAACGGGACAGACCCACTACGAGCAGTACTTC.

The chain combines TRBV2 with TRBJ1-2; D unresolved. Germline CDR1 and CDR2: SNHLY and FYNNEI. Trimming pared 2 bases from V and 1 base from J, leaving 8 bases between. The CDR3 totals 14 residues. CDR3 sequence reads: CASSERSNNYGYTF. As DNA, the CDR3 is TGTGCCAGCAGTGAACGGAGTAATAACTATGGCTACACCTTC. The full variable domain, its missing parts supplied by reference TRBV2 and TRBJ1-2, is EPEVTQTPSHQVTQMGQEVILRCVPISNHLYFYWYRQILGQKVEFLVSFYNNEISEKSEIFDDQFSVERPDGSNFTLKIRSTKLEDSAMYFCASSERSNNYGYTFGSGTRLTVV.

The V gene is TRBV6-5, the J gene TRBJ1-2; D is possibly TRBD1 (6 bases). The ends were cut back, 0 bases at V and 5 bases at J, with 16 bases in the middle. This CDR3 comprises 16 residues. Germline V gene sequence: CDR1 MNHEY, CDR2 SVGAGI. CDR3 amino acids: CASSYSSGGRTYGYTF. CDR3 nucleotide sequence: TGTGCCAGCAGTTACTCGTCCGGGGGGCGAACTTATGGCTACACCTTC.

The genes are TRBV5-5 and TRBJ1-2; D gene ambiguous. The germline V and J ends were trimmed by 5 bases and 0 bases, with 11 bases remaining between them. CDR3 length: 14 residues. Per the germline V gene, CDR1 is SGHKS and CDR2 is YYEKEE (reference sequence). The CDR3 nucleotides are TGTGCCAGCAGATCCGAGTTAGCTAACTATGGCTACACCTTC. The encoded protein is CASRSELANYGYTF. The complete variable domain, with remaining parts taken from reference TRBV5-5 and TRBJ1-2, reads DAGVTQSPTHLIKTRGQQVTLRCSPISGHKSVSWYQQVLGQGPQFIFQYYEKEERGRGNFPDRFSARQFPNYSSELNVNALLLGDSALYLCASRSELANYGYTFGSGTRLTVV.

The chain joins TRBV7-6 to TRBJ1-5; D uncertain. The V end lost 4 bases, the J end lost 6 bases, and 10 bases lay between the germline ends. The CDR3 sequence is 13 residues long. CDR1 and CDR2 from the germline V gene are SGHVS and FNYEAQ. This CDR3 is CASSSQVGQPQHF. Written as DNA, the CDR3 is TGTGCCAGCAGCTCCCAGGTTGGTCAGCCCCAGCATTTT.

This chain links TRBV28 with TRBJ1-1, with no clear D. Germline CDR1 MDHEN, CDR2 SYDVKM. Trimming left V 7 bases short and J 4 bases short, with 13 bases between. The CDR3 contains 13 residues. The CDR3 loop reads CASTGRVTTEAFF. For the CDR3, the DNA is TGTGCCAGCACGGGTAGAGTGACCACTGAAGCTTTCTTT.